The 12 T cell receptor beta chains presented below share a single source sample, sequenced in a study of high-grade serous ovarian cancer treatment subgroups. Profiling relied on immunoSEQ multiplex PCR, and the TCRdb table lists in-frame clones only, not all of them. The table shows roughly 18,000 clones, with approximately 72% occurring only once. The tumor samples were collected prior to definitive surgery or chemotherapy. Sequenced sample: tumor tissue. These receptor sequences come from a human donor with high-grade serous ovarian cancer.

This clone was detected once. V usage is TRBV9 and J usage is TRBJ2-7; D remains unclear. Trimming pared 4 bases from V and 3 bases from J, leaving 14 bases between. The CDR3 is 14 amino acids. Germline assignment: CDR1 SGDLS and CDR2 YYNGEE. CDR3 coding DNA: TGTGCCAGCAGCCCGAACCTAGACGGCTACGAGCAGTACTTC. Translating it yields CASSPNLDGYEQYF.

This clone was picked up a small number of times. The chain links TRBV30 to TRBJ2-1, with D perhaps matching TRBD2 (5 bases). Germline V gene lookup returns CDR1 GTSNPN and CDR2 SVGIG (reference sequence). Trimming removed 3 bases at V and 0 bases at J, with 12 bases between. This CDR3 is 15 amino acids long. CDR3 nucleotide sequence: TGTGCCTGGAGCCTGGACTTGAGCTCCTACAATGAGCAGTTCTTC. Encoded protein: CAWSLDLSSYNEQFF.

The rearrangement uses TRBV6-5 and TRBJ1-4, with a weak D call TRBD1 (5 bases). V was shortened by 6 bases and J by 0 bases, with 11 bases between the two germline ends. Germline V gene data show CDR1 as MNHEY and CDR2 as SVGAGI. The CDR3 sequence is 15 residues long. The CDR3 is CASSRTSPTNEKLFF. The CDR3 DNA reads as TGTGCCAGCAGCCGGACAAGCCCAACTAATGAAAAACTGTTTTTT.

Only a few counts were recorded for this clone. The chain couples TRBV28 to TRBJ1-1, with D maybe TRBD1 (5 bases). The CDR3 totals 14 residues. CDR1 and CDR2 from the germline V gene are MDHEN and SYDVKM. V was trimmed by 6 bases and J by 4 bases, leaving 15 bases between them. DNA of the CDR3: TGTGCCAGCAGGGTCCTGGGACGGGGCACTGAAGCTTTCTTT. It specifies CASRVLGRGTEAFF.

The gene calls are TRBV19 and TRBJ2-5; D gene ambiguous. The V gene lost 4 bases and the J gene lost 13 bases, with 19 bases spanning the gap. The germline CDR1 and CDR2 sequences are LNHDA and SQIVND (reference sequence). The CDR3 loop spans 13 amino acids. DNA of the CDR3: TGTGCCAGTAGTAAGGACCTGGGAAACCCTTGGTACTTC. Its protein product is CASSKDLGNPWYF.

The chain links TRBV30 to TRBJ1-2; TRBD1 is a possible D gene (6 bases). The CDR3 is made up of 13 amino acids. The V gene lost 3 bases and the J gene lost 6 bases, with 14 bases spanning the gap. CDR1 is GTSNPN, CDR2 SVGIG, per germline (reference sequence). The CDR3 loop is CAWRTGTRDGYTF. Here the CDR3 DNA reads TGTGCCTGGAGGACCGGGACACGTGATGGCTACACCTTC.

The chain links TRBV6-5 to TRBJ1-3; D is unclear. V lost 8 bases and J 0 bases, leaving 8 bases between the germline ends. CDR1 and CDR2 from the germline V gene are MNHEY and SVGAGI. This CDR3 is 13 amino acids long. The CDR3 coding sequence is TGTGCCAGCGGACGGTCCTCTGGAAACACCATATATTTT. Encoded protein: CASGRSSGNTIYF.

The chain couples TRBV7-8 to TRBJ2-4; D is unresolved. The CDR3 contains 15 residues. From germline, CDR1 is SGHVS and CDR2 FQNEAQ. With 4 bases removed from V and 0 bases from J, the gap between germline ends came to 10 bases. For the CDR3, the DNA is TGTGCCAGCAGCTCGTATTCAGAAGCCAAAAACATTCAGTACTTC. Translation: CASSSYSEAKNIQYF.

The CDR3 sequence is CASSPGLAGGTDTQYF. CDR3 bases: TGCGCCAGCAGCCCCGGACTAGCGGGGGGCACAGATACGCAGTATTTT. The genes are TRBV5-1 and TRBJ2-3, with 13 bases that match TRBD2. Germline CDR1 reads SGHRS; CDR2 reads YFSETQ. The trim removed 4 bases at V and 1 base at J, leaving 3 bases unmatched. This CDR3 region has 16 residues.

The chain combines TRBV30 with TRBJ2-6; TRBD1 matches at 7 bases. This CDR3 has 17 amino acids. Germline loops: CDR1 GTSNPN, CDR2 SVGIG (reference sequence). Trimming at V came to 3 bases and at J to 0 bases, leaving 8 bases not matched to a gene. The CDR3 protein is CAWSLTGFSSGANVLTF. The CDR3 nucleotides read TGTGCCTGGAGCTTGACAGGGTTTAGCTCTGGGGCCAACGTCCTGACTTTC.

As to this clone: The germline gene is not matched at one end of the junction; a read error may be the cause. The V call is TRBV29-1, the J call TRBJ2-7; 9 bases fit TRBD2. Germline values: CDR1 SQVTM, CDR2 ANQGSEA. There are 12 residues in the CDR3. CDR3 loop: CSVEAGGGEQYF. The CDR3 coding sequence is TGCAGCGTCGAAGCGGGAGGTGGCGAGCAGTACTTC.

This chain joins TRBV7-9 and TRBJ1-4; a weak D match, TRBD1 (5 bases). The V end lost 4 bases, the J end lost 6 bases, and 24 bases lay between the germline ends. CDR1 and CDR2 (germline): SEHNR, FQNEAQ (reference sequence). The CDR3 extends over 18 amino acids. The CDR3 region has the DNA TGTGCCAGCAGCTCCCCTCGGGGACGGCCCAGGGTTGATGAAAAACTGTTTTTT. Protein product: CASSSPRGRPRVDEKLFF.